The T cell receptor beta chain under discussion was sequenced for a study of T-cell memory formation after mild COVID-19. Whole-study results and caveats: Some responding clones appeared in pre-infection memory, suggesting cross-reactive memory joined. Researchers report contracting CD4+ clones mostly in CM and EM, with CD8+ clones in EMRA.

TCRdb independently ran MiXCR on the 5' RACE reads; one entry per CDR3 protein. The sample records 350,000 to 500,000 distinct CDR3 sequences, 15% to 20% being singletons. In regard to this clonotype: Antigen: not known.

The TCR comes from a man aged 18-30 years who had mild COVID-19 (a few samples of this study predate the infection). Cell type and time point are not known. Material for sequencing was PBMCs or a T cell subset sorted from them (not recorded which).

CDR3 sequence reads: CASSIDRGAHGYTF. The CDR3 DNA reads TGTGCCAGTAGTATAGATCGAGGGGCGCATGGCTACACCTTC. The chain carries TRBV19 and TRBJ1-2; D is possibly TRBD1 (5 bases). The V gene's germline CDR1 is LNHDA and CDR2 SQIVND (reference sequence). This CDR3 region has 14 residues. The ends were cut back, 0 bases at V and 6 bases at J, with 11 bases in the middle. The full variable domain, in which reference TRBV19 and TRBJ1-2 provide the parts outside the CDR3, is DGGITQSPKYLFRKEGQNVTLSCEQNLNHDAMYWYRQDPGQGLRLIYYSQIVNDFQKGDIAEGYSVSREKKESFPLTVTSAQKNPTAFYLCASSIDRGAHGYTFGSGTRLTVV.